This entry lists 30 T cell receptor beta chains sequenced from one sample in a study of cytomegalovirus exposure and HLA in healthy donors. The PCR ran on 60 Vbeta and 13 Jbeta primers. Measured with immunoSEQ multiplex PCR; TCRdb has only the in-frame clones, and not every one. The profile shows 130,000 to 150,000 clones, around 75% of them singletons. Sequenced material: PBMCs. These receptor sequences come from a woman in her twenties or thirties in good health and CMV-seronegative.

This clone was detected only once. The V gene is TRBV4-3, the J gene TRBJ2-7; a possible D gene is TRBD2 (6 bases). Trimming stripped 1 base from V and 2 bases from J, with 12 bases between. This CDR3 contains 15 residues. Germline CDR1 and CDR2: LGHNA and YSLEER. The CDR3 spells CASSQGGGLAYEQYF. CDR3 DNA sequence: TGCGCCAGCAGCCAAGGCGGAGGGCTGGCCTACGAGCAGTACTTC.

This chain's CDR3 is CSAGGGREQYF. CDR3 bases: TGCAGCGCCGGGGGGGGCAGAGAGCAGTACTTC. The rearrangement links TRBV29-1 to TRBJ2-7, with TRBD2 matching over 8 bases. This CDR3 has 11 amino acids. Germline lookup yields CDR1 SQVTM and CDR2 ANQGSEA. V dropped 7 bases and J dropped 7; count of bases not matched to a gene: 6.

The J gene is TRBJ2-7, the V gene TRBV5-1, with D uncertain. The CDR3 runs 13 residues. Germline CDR1 is SGHRS and CDR2 is YFSETQ. Trimming removed 0 bases at V and 6 bases at J, with 10 bases between. CDR3 DNA sequence: TGCGCCAGCAGCTTGGGGCCATCGGGCGAGCAGTACTTC. Protein product: CASSLGPSGEQYF. Full variable domain (missing parts from reference TRBV5-1 and TRBJ2-7): KAGVTQTPRYLIKTRGQQVTLSCSPISGHRSVSWYQQTPGQGLQFLFEYFSETQRNKGNFPGRFSGRQFSNSRSEMNVSTLELGDSALYLCASSLGPSGEQYFGPGTRLTVT.

The rearrangement uses TRBV5-1 and TRBJ1-2; D might be TRBD1 (5 bases). Looked up from germline, CDR1 is SGHRS and CDR2 is YFSETQ. V shed 0 bases and J shed 4 bases, with 16 bases lying between them. The CDR3 covers 16 residues. In DNA, the CDR3 is TGCGCCAGCAGCTTGGGGCGGGGCGCAGGGCTCTATGGCTACACCTTC. Translating it yields CASSLGRGAGLYGYTF.

V and J are TRBV19 and TRBJ1-1, with 7 bases aligning to TRBD1. CDR3 length: 16 residues. CDR1 is LNHDA and CDR2 is SQIVND in the germline V gene (reference sequence). J was trimmed by 3 bases and V by 2 bases; bases with no gene match: 9. CDR3 sequence reads: CASSIWVGTVYTEAFF. The CDR3 coding sequence is TGTGCCAGTAGTATATGGGTCGGGACAGTTTACACTGAAGCTTTCTTT.

V gene TRBV7-9 combines with J gene TRBJ1-1, with D possibly being TRBD1 (6 bases). V dropped 7 bases and J dropped 9 bases, with 18 bases sitting between them. CDR3 length equals 13 residues. CDR1 is SEHNR, CDR2 FQNEAQ, per germline (reference sequence). The DNA of the CDR3 is TGTGCCAGCACCATAGGGGGGGGACGTCAAGCTTTCTTT. The encoded protein is CASTIGGGRQAFF.

V and J are TRBV4-1 and TRBJ1-3; D is unclear. Deletions cut 0 bases from V and 8 bases from J, with 8 bases between. The CDR3 runs 13 residues. Germline V gene data show CDR1 as MGHRA and CDR2 as YSYEKL. CDR3 in amino acids: CASSQDARDTIYF. The CDR3 nucleotides read TGCGCCAGCAGCCAAGACGCCCGAGACACCATATATTTT.

As for this clone: Since a much larger clone is just one base distant, this may be a read error. The gene calls are TRBV7-3 and TRBJ2-1, with D perhaps matching TRBD1 (6 bases). The CDR3 length is 13 residues. CDR1 and CDR2 from the germline V gene are SGHTA and FQGTGA. Trimming took 5 bases from V and 5 from J, leaving 10 bases between them. CDR3 nucleotide sequence: TGTGCCAGCAGCGAGGACAGCAACAATGAGCAGTTCTTC. As protein: CASSEDSNNEQFF.

CDR3 nucleotides: TGTGCCAGCACCTTGACAGGGGGCCGCTATGGCTACACCTTC. Translating gives CASTLTGGRYGYTF. The V call is TRBV6-1, the J call TRBJ1-2; the match to TRBD1 covers 10 bases. The germline V gene has CDR1 MNHNS and CDR2 SASEGT. V lost 7 bases, J lost 4 bases, and 6 bases stayed unmatched. The CDR3 has 14 amino acids.

The chain links TRBV7-6 to TRBJ1-1; no clear D gene. The V and J ends lost 2 bases and 1 base respectively, with 5 bases between them. Germline V gene lookup returns CDR1 SGHVS and CDR2 FNYEAQ. The CDR3 spans 13 residues. Here the CDR3 reads CASSLNQNTEAFF. For the CDR3, the DNA is TGTGCCAGCAGCTTAAATCAGAACACTGAAGCTTTCTTT. The entire variable domain, with the rest obtained from reference TRBV7-6 and TRBJ1-1, is as follows: GAGVSQSPRYKVTKRGQDVALRCDPISGHVSLYWYRQALGQGPEFLTYFNYEAQQDKSGLPNDRFSAERPEGSISTLTIQRTEQRDSAMYRCASSLNQNTEAFFGQGTRLTVV.

This rearrangement joins TRBV19 to TRBJ2-3, with a weak D call TRBD2 (9 bases). The CDR3 extends over 16 amino acids. The V gene lost 4 bases and the J gene lost 12 bases, with 26 bases spanning the gap. CDR1 and CDR2 (germline): LNHDA, SQIVND (reference sequence). The CDR3 reads CASSTRTGREGLRQYF. The CDR3 bases are TGTGCCAGTAGTACCCGGACAGGGCGGGAGGGGTTGAGACAGTATTTT.

V and J are TRBV7-3 and TRBJ1-1, with a possible D match to TRBD1 (6 bases). V shed 5 bases and J shed 7 bases, with 14 bases lying between them. Germline CDR1 reads SGHTA; CDR2 reads FQGTGA. The CDR3 is made up of 13 amino acids. The CDR3 reads CASSRETGSEAFF. The CDR3, as DNA: TGTGCCAGCAGCCGCGAAACAGGGAGTGAAGCTTTCTTT.

This clone was detected a few times. The J gene is TRBJ1-1, the V gene TRBV5-6; a weak D match, TRBD1 (6 bases). The germline V gene encodes CDR1 SGHDT and CDR2 YYEEEE. Trimming removed 6 bases from V and 8 bases from J, with 14 bases in between. This CDR3 is 12 amino acids long. The CDR3 DNA reads as TGTGCCAGCACCCACCCGGGACAAGAAGCTTTCTTT. Translation gives CASTHPGQEAFF.

The chain combines TRBV9 with TRBJ2-1, with TRBD2 matching over 7 bases. The CDR3 runs to 14 residues. Germline V gives CDR1 SGDLS, CDR2 YYNGEE. V lost 0 bases, J lost 7 bases, and 4 bases stayed unmatched. The DNA for the CDR3 is TGTGCCAGCAGCGTAGGTCAGCGGGGTAATGAGCAGTTCTTC. This translates into CASSVGQRGNEQFF. The whole variable domain, filled in from reference TRBV9 and TRBJ2-1, reads DSGVTQTPKHLITATGQRVTLRCSPRSGDLSVYWYQQSLDQGLQFLIQYYNGEERAKGNILERFSAQQFPDLHSELNLSSLELGDSALYFCASSVGQRGNEQFFGPGTRLTVL.

The chain has TRBV6-6 and TRBJ1-6, with 8 nucleotides matching TRBD1. The CDR3 length is 15 residues. Germline V lookup: CDR1 MNHNY, CDR2 SVGAGI (reference sequence). Trimming cost V 6 bases and J 7 bases; bases outside gene matches: 8. The CDR3 DNA sequence: TGTGCCAGCAGCCGCCAGGGGGCGGGCAATTCACCCCTCCACTTT. Its protein is CASSRQGAGNSPLHF.

The chain recombines TRBV13 with TRBJ2-6; no clear D gene. V lost 6 bases, J lost 2 bases, and 11 bases lay in between. There are 15 residues in the CDR3. The germline gives CDR1 PRHDT, CDR2 FYEKMQ (reference sequence). In DNA, the CDR3 is TGTGCCAGCAGTATGAGGATGGCTGGGGCCAACGTCCTGACTTTC. As protein: CASSMRMAGANVLTF. The variable domain in full, with the rest retrieved from reference TRBV13 and TRBJ2-6, is AAGVIQSPRHLIKEKRETATLKCYPIPRHDTVYWYQQGPGQDPQFLISFYEKMQSDKGSIPDRFSAQQFSDYHSELNMSSLELGDSALYFCASSMRMAGANVLTFGAGSRLTVL.

The V gene is TRBV19, the J gene TRBJ1-5; 8 bases fit TRBD1. This CDR3 has 14 amino acids. J lost 2 bases, V lost 6 bases, and 3 bases had no gene match. Per the germline V gene, CDR1 is LNHDA and CDR2 is SQIVND (reference sequence). The CDR3 is CASSPTGGNQPQHF. CDR3 DNA: TGTGCCAGTAGCCCGACAGGGGGCAATCAGCCCCAGCATTTT.

Worth noting for this clone: One end of the junction fails to match germline, which may point to a read error. The rearrangement uses TRBV7-9 and TRBJ1-3; maybe TRBD1 (6 bases). The CDR3 length is 16 residues. Germline lookup yields CDR1 SEHNR and CDR2 FQNEAQ (reference sequence). CDR3 loop: CSSSIAGQYSGNTIYF. CDR3 DNA sequence: TGTTCCAGCAGCATCGCTGGACAGTACTCTGGAAACACCATATATTTT.

The rearrangement links TRBV5-4 to TRBJ2-7; 9 bases map to TRBD1. Trimming at V came to 0 bases and at J to 4 bases, leaving 5 bases not matched to a gene. The germline V gene has CDR1 SGHNT and CDR2 YYREEE (reference sequence). The CDR3 contains 15 residues. The CDR3 loop reads CASSLDGTGRYEQYF. The CDR3, as DNA: TGTGCCAGCAGCTTGGACGGGACAGGGCGGTACGAGCAGTACTTC. Using reference TRBV5-4 and TRBJ2-7 for the parts outside the CDR3, the full variable domain is ETGVTQSPTHLIKTRGQQVTLRCSSQSGHNTVSWYQQALGQGPQFIFQYYREEENGRGNFPPRFSGLQFPNYSSELNVNALELDDSALYLCASSLDGTGRYEQYFGPGTRLTVT.

This chain uses TRBV6-1 with TRBJ2-7; 9 positions match TRBD2. The CDR3 loop spans 15 amino acids. V dropped 7 bases and J dropped 1; count of bases not matched to a gene: 8. Germline V gene lookup returns CDR1 MNHNS and CDR2 SASEGT. This chain's CDR3 is CASTAASGTSYEQYF. The CDR3 region has the DNA TGTGCCAGCACCGCAGCTAGCGGGACGTCCTACGAGCAGTACTTC.

This sequence joins TRBV7-8 and TRBJ2-1, with TRBD2 as a possible D gene (5 bases). V lost 7 bases and J lost 5, with 12 bases in between. CDR3 length: 13 residues. The germline V gene encodes CDR1 SGHVS and CDR2 FQNEAQ. The CDR3 sequence: CASNPSWDNEQFF. As DNA, the CDR3 is TGTGCCAGCAACCCTAGCTGGGACAATGAGCAGTTCTTC.

This rearrangement joins TRBV6-1 to TRBJ2-4; D unresolved. The CDR3 contains 12 residues. Trimming stripped 5 bases from V and 7 bases from J, with 9 bases between. Germline-derived CDR1 and CDR2 are MNHNS and SASEGT. The CDR3 loop reads CASSFSSNIQYF. The CDR3 DNA sequence: TGTGCCAGCAGTTTCAGTAGCAACATTCAGTACTTC.

This clone has more than one count but fewer than ten. The V call is TRBV27, the J call TRBJ1-1; D not certain. CDR3 length: 13 residues. Trimming pared 0 bases from V and 6 bases from J, leaving 8 bases between. Germline V gene lookup returns CDR1 MNHEY and CDR2 SMNVEV (reference sequence). DNA for the CDR3: TGTGCCAGCAGTTTATCGTTGCAGTCTGAAGCTTTCTTT. This sequence encodes CASSLSLQSEAFF.

The CDR3 loop is CASSPYLNYGYTF. In nucleotides, the CDR3 is TGTGCCAGCAGCCCCTACCTTAACTATGGCTACACCTTC. The chain uses TRBV6-1 and TRBJ1-2; no reliable D call. The length of the CDR3 is 13 residues. Germline loops: CDR1 MNHNS, CDR2 SASEGT. With 6 bases removed from V and 1 base from J, the gap between germline ends came to 9 bases.

The chain couples TRBV29-1 to TRBJ2-1; TRBD1 matches at 9 bases. V shed 6 bases, J shed 6 bases, and the junction held 9 bases outside the gene matches. This CDR3 spans 14 amino acids. Germline CDR1 reads SQVTM; CDR2 reads ANQGSEA. For the CDR3, the DNA is TGCAGCGTAGAGGACAGGGGCCATCCCAATGAGCAGTTCTTC. It is translated as CSVEDRGHPNEQFF.

This chain connects TRBV2 to TRBJ1-2; D not resolved. Germline CDR1 is SNHLY and CDR2 is FYNNEI. V lost 4 bases to trimming and J lost 2 bases, with 8 bases between them. The CDR3 runs 13 residues. CDR3 DNA: TGTGCCAGCAGTGGCAGGAAAAACTATGGCTACACCTTC. Translating it yields CASSGRKNYGYTF. The full variable domain, in which reference TRBV2 and TRBJ1-2 provide the parts outside the CDR3, is EPEVTQTPSHQVTQMGQEVILRCVPISNHLYFYWYRQILGQKVEFLVSFYNNEISEKSEIFDDQFSVERPDGSNFTLKIRSTKLEDSAMYFCASSGRKNYGYTFGSGTRLTVV.

The rearrangement uses TRBV4-3 and TRBJ2-1; D possibly corresponds to TRBD2 (6 bases). The CDR3 consists of 14 residues. The ends were cut back, 3 bases at V and 5 bases at J, with 11 bases in the middle. Germline V lookup: CDR1 LGHNA, CDR2 YSLEER. This CDR3 reads CASSQVAGNNEQFF. In nucleotides, the CDR3 is TGCGCCAGCAGCCAGGTTGCGGGGAACAATGAGCAGTTCTTC.

The chain couples TRBV7-6 to TRBJ2-7, with 8 positions matching TRBD1. The CDR3 consists of 17 residues. With V trimmed by 2 bases and J by 6 bases, 15 bases remained unmatched. CDR1 SGHVS and CDR2 FNYEAQ come from the germline V gene. The CDR3 nucleotides read TGTGCCAGCAGCTTATTGGGGACAGGCCTATTAAAGAGCGAGCAGTACTTC. The encoded protein is CASSLLGTGLLKSEQYF.

The J gene is TRBJ2-7, the V gene TRBV23-1; TRBD2 matches at 8 bases. TRBV23-1 is recorded as an ORF, its role being uncertain. The CDR3 loop spans 15 amino acids. The trim removed 4 bases at V and 2 bases at J, leaving 7 bases unmatched. The CDR3: CASSPGGWITYEQYF. CDR3 DNA: TGCGCCAGCAGTCCGGGGGGGTGGATCACCTACGAGCAGTACTTC.

This clone has just a few counts. This chain connects TRBV9 to TRBJ1-4; 9 nucleotides match TRBD1. There are 16 residues in the CDR3. Germline V lookup: CDR1 SGDLS, CDR2 YYNGEE. Germline trimming cut 0 bases from V and 8 bases from J; bases unmatched to any gene: 8. This CDR3 is CASSVDPQGAREKLFF. CDR3 nucleotides: TGTGCCAGCAGCGTAGACCCACAGGGGGCGAGGGAAAAACTGTTTTTT.